This TCR beta chain was identified during a study of response to subunit inactivated influenza vaccine (dated by TCRdb to 2016 to 2018). For the wider study: To follow how T cells responded to a trivalent subunit inactivated influenza vaccine, the researchers relied on deep quantitative profiling of the T cell receptor repertoire. The full study reports these points: It was suggested by the authors that each seasonal influenza vaccination may recruit only a limited number of new T cells.

Libraries were built with RT-PCR. Sequencer: Illumina HiSeq 2500. In-frame beta chains were kept once TCRdb had trimmed the public reads at Q25 with fastp and called clones with MiXCR. Every CDR3 protein is listed once, alongside the most common genes and DNA of its rows. For this sample the table gives about 520,000 distinct CDR3 sequences, of which 6.5% to 8% were detected only once. The biggest ten clones account for under 15% of the sample. Turning to this clonotype: It has no known antigen specificity. No much larger clone is present one base from it, and per-base qualities are unavailable.

The source of this sequence is a man between 45 and 75 years old who received an inactivated influenza vaccine. Donor details come from another sample of the same person, matched by shared clones. The source was PBMCs from blood, collected around 25 months after vaccination.

The DNA sequence follows: TGCGCCAGCTCAGAGGGCGCGGGCTATGGCTACACCTTC. This translates into CASSEGAGYGYTF. The rearranged segments are TRBV5-1 and TRBJ1-2; the D gene lacks a confident call. V sheds 7 bases and J sheds 4 bases, leaving 14 bases between their ends. From a lookup of the germline V gene, CDR1 and CDR2 are SGHRS and YFSETQ. The CDR3 runs 13 residues from the cysteine to the phenylalanine. Just the 39-base CDR3 DNA is kept, in frame starting at base 1.